The entry below gives a single T cell receptor beta chain sequence along with its context. Its antigen is currently unknown. This record belongs to a study of monozygotic twins with inflammatory bowel disease. Looked up from germline, CDR1 is SQVTM and CDR2 is ANQGSEA. This CDR3 contains 13 residues. From the 5' RACE reads, TCRdb lists one entry per CDR3 protein and no DNA. Its listing shows some 450,000 distinct CDR3 sequences. Whole-study results and caveats: Any single strong signal or clonotype tied to IBD lacked support. Limited statistical power may explain no repertoire similarity difference between concordant and discordant twins. Twins with IBD had fewer clonotypes in common with others than healthy twins, particularly during disease activity.

V gene TRBV29-1 combines with J gene TRBJ1-6; TCRdb reports TRBD1, a call that lacks DNA to check it against. The sequenced material came from blood. This clonotype originated in a human donor with ulcerative colitis or Crohn's disease, or a healthy co-twin of an affected twin (not recorded which). The CDR3 loop reads CSVAGTGNSPLHF.